Shown below are 19 T cell receptor beta chains from a single sample sequenced in a study of blood T cell repertoires in COVID-19. TCRdb's table, derived via immunoSEQ multiplex PCR, lists solely in-frame clones and lacks some. The sample has about 8,000 clones; about 91% are singletons. The sequencing input was peripheral blood. The receptors were sampled from a woman aged 45 to 65 with active COVID-19.

The chain couples TRBV4-1 to TRBJ2-3, with TRBD2 matching over 7 bases. The CDR3 spans 14 residues. Germline lookup yields CDR1 MGHRA and CDR2 YSYEKL. V was clipped by 4 bases and J by 6 bases; unmatched bases: 7. The CDR3 DNA reads TGCGCCAGCAGCCTAGCGGGTGGTGTGGATACGCAGTATTTT. Its protein product is CASSLAGGVDTQYF.

The chain recombines TRBV6-5 with TRBJ2-1, with a tentative D call TRBD2 (6 bases). The CDR3 sequence is 15 residues long. V shed 8 bases and J shed 5 bases, with 19 bases lying between them. Germline-derived CDR1 and CDR2 are MNHEY and SVGAGI. The CDR3 protein is CASGEPSDGDNEQFF. In DNA form, the CDR3 reads TGTGCCAGCGGGGAACCTAGCGATGGGGACAATGAGCAGTTCTTC.

The chain joins TRBV10-3 to TRBJ1-1; unclear D gene. Germline assignment: CDR1 ENHRY and CDR2 SYGVKD. V lost 3 bases, J lost 6 bases, and 11 bases lay in between. CDR3 length: 13 amino acids. The CDR3: CAISDARGSEAFF. CDR3 sequence (DNA): TGTGCCATCAGTGACGCCCGGGGTTCTGAAGCTTTCTTT.

This clone was observed once. The rearrangement joins TRBV4-1 to TRBJ1-5; TRBD1 aligns across 10 bases. This CDR3 spans 14 amino acids. Germline loops: CDR1 MGHRA, CDR2 YSYEKL. V was pared by 3 bases and J by 5 bases, with 1 base of the junction left unmatched. For the CDR3, the DNA is TGCGCCAGCAGCCACGGGACAGGGGATCAGCCCCAGCATTTT. Translating it yields CASSHGTGDQPQHF.

V and J are TRBV19 and TRBJ2-7; 11 bases agree with TRBD2. Germline V CDR1 and CDR2: LNHDA, SQIVND (reference sequence). Germline trimming cut 3 bases from V and 4 bases from J; bases unmatched to any gene: 5. The CDR3 loop spans 15 amino acids. CDR3 sequence (DNA): TGTGCCAGTAGTATCCTAGCGGGAGGCTCTTACGAGCAGTACTTC. This sequence encodes CASSILAGGSYEQYF.

The CDR3 DNA reads as TGTGCCAGCAGCGGGGACAGGGGGCCAAATGAGCAGTTCTTC. It encodes CASSGDRGPNEQFF. This rearrangement joins TRBV28 to TRBJ2-1; 12 bases map to TRBD1. The CDR3 spans 14 residues. After removal of 6 bases from V and 7 bases from J, the junction contained 4 bases not matched to a gene. CDR1 and CDR2 from the germline V gene are MDHEN and SYDVKM.

The chain links TRBV4-1 to TRBJ1-3; 7 bases match TRBD1. J lost 8 bases, V lost 4 bases, and 5 bases had no gene match. This CDR3 has 13 residues. Germline CDR1 reads MGHRA; CDR2 reads YSYEKL. For the CDR3, the DNA is TGCGCCAGCAGCCGACTTACAGGGGACACCATATATTTT. It codes for CASSRLTGDTIYF.

The genes are TRBV5-1 and TRBJ2-2; 13 bases match TRBD2. J gave up 0 bases and V 4 bases, and 3 bases lay outside the gene matches. The CDR3 covers 17 residues. Germline CDR1 reads SGHRS; CDR2 reads YFSETQ. CDR3 residues: CASSVGLAGPNTGELFF. The CDR3 nucleotides are TGCGCCAGCAGCGTGGGACTAGCGGGGCCGAACACCGGGGAGCTGTTTTTT. Drawing the rest from reference TRBV5-1 and TRBJ2-2, the complete variable domain is KAGVTQTPRYLIKTRGQQVTLSCSPISGHRSVSWYQQTPGQGLQFLFEYFSETQRNKGNFPGRFSGRQFSNSRSEMNVSTLELGDSALYLCASSVGLAGPNTGELFFGEGSRLTVL.

CDR3 nucleotide sequence: TGTGCCACCTGGCGGGGGGGGACTAATGAAAAACTGTTTTTT. Protein: CATWRGGTNEKLFF. The rearrangement joins TRBV15 to TRBJ1-4; a weak D match, TRBD1 (5 bases). Per the germline V gene, CDR1 is LNHNV and CDR2 is YYDKDF (reference sequence). The CDR3 spans 14 residues. The ends were cut back, 8 bases at V and 2 bases at J, with 12 bases in the middle.

The J gene is TRBJ1-2, the V gene TRBV10-3, with a tentative D call TRBD1 (5 bases). CDR1 and CDR2 (germline): ENHRY, SYGVKD. The V end lost 0 bases, the J end lost 2 bases, and 10 bases lay between the germline ends. The CDR3 loop spans 15 amino acids. The CDR3 loop reads CAISESITGNYGYTF. CDR3 bases: TGTGCCATCAGTGAGTCTATCACAGGAAACTATGGCTACACCTTC.

The chain recombines TRBV6-5 with TRBJ2-1; D call uncertain. V was shortened by 4 bases and J by 0 bases, with 7 bases between the two germline ends. The CDR3 has 14 amino acids. The germline V gene encodes CDR1 MNHEY and CDR2 SVGAGI. The CDR3 DNA reads TGTGCCAGCAGTTTACAGAGCTCCTACAATGAGCAGTTCTTC. This sequence encodes CASSLQSSYNEQFF.

The V call is TRBV27, the J call TRBJ2-3, with D perhaps TRBD2 (5 bases). This CDR3 has 13 amino acids. Germline lookup yields CDR1 MNHEY and CDR2 SMNVEV (reference sequence). V was pared by 0 bases and J by 7 bases, with 8 bases between. CDR3 region: CASSLSRVHTQYF. The CDR3 nucleotides read TGTGCCAGCAGTTTATCGAGGGTTCATACGCAGTATTTT.

This clone was observed a few times. The chain is built from TRBV19 and TRBJ1-1; tentatively, D is TRBD1 (6 bases). CDR1 and CDR2 (germline): LNHDA, SQIVND (reference sequence). The CDR3 is made up of 14 amino acids. Trimming removed 7 bases at V and 4 bases at J, with 16 bases between. In nucleotides, the CDR3 is TGTGCCAGTACTAACCTCAGGGGTAGCACTGAAGCTTTCTTT. It translates to CASTNLRGSTEAFF. The full variable domain, its missing parts supplied by reference TRBV19 and TRBJ1-1, is DGGITQSPKYLFRKEGQNVTLSCEQNLNHDAMYWYRQDPGQGLRLIYYSQIVNDFQKGDIAEGYSVSREKKESFPLTVTSAQKNPTAFYLCASTNLRGSTEAFFGQGTRLTVV.

The chain links TRBV28 to TRBJ1-1; 7 nucleotides line up with TRBD1. The J segment lost 8 bases and the V segment lost 4 bases, leaving 7 bases of the junction unmatched. Germline CDR1 is MDHEN and CDR2 is SYDVKM. This CDR3 spans 13 amino acids. The CDR3 here is CASSSHQTGEAFF. As DNA, the CDR3 is TGTGCCAGCAGTTCCCACCAGACAGGGGAAGCTTTCTTT.

The rearrangement links TRBV28 to TRBJ1-1; 8 nucleotides align to TRBD1. From germline, CDR1 is MDHEN and CDR2 SYDVKM. Losses at the gene ends were 5 bases for V and 5 bases for J; bases not matched to a gene: 7. The length of the CDR3 is 14 residues. The CDR3 nucleotides are TGTGCCAGCAGTGGGACAGGAAGAAATACTGAAGCTTTCTTT. Protein: CASSGTGRNTEAFF. Supplemented by reference TRBV28 and TRBJ1-1, the full variable domain reads DVKVTQSSRYLVKRTGEKVFLECVQDMDHENMFWYRQDPGLGLRLIYFSYDVKMKEKGDIPEGYSVSREKKERFSLILESASTNQTSMYLCASSGTGRNTEAFFGQGTRLTVV.

This rearrangement joins TRBV5-1 to TRBJ2-2; TRBD2 aligns across 7 bases. V was pared by 4 bases and J by 0 bases, with 3 bases of the junction left unmatched. Germline CDR1 is SGHRS and CDR2 is YFSETQ. The CDR3 covers 15 residues. This chain's CDR3 is CASSIGLANTGELFF. The CDR3 coding sequence is TGCGCCAGCAGCATTGGACTAGCGAACACCGGGGAGCTGTTTTTT.

The chain is built from TRBV5-1 and TRBJ2-3; TRBD2 matches 13 bases. CDR3 length equals 18 residues. The V gene end was trimmed by 4 bases and the J gene end by 4 bases; junction bases not matched to a gene: 12. Germline V CDR1 and CDR2: SGHRS, YFSETQ. Written as DNA, the CDR3 is TGCGCCAGCAGCCTCACCGGGGGGACTAGCGGGACGGCAGATACGCAGTATTTT. Translated, it gives CASSLTGGTSGTADTQYF. Using reference TRBV5-1 and TRBJ2-3 for the parts outside the CDR3, the full variable domain is KAGVTQTPRYLIKTRGQQVTLSCSPISGHRSVSWYQQTPGQGLQFLFEYFSETQRNKGNFPGRFSGRQFSNSRSEMNVSTLELGDSALYLCASSLTGGTSGTADTQYFGPGTRLTVL.

The genes are TRBV11-1 and TRBJ2-1; 10 positions agree with TRBD2. Trimming took 3 bases from V and 0 from J; bases not matched to a gene: 2. The CDR3 is made up of 16 amino acids. CDR1 and CDR2 from the germline V gene are SGHAT and FQDESV (reference sequence). CDR3 in amino acids: CASSLGTSDSYNEQFF. CDR3 nucleotides: TGTGCCAGCAGCTTGGGGACTAGCGACTCCTACAATGAGCAGTTCTTC.

By sample share, this clone is medium-sized. V gene TRBV7-8 combines with J gene TRBJ1-6; 7 bases are shared with TRBD1. Germline V lookup: CDR1 SGHVS, CDR2 FQNEAQ. The V and J ends lost 1 base and 14 bases, in that order; junction bases with no gene match: 5. CDR3 length: 13 amino acids. This chain's CDR3 is CASSLGNRGALHF. The CDR3 bases are TGTGCCAGCAGCTTAGGGAACAGGGGAGCCCTCCACTTT.